These T cell receptor beta chains were read from a single sample in a study of control samples from healthy donors and cancer patients. TCRdb's table, derived via immunoSEQ multiplex PCR, lists solely in-frame clones and lacks some. The sample includes 130,000 to 150,000 clones, 80% to 95% of them seen just once. Sample: blood. These receptor sequences come from a man aged 30 to 45 in good health. CDR3s include the opening cysteine and the closing phenylalanine or tryptophan. Fields, in order: D gene, CDR3 length, J gene, V gene, clone size, CDR3 DNA, CDR3 protein. The D gene is left open where the match is weak. Where a row states a size, it is once, few, many or the class of an expanded clone; other rows omit it.

-,14,TRBJ1-5,TRBV25-1,-,TGTGCCAGCAGCGCGCCTTCCGTTAATCAGCCCCAGCATTTT,CASSAPSVNQPQHF
TRBD2,12,TRBJ2-5,TRBV19,-,TGTGCCAGTAGTACCGGAGCGGGGGCCCAGTACTTC,CASSTGAGAQYF
-,17,TRBJ2-6,TRBV6-6,-,TGTGCCAGCAGTCCGGACAGTGGGGTCTCTGGGGCCAACGTCCTGACTTTC,CASSPDSGVSGANVLTF
-,13,TRBJ2-7,TRBV25-1,-,TGTGCCAGCAGTGGTGACATGACCTACGAGCAGTACTTC,CASSGDMTYEQYF
-,13,TRBJ1-2,TRBV28,-,TGTGCCAGCAGCTCGGGACCGATCTATGGCTACACCTTC,CASSSGPIYGYTF
-,15,TRBJ1-2,TRBV6-5,few,TGTGCCAGCAGTTACTCCCCACAGGAAAACAATGGCTACACCTTC,CASSYSPQENNGYTF
-,16,TRBJ1-5,TRBV10-3,-,TGTGCCATCAGTGAGTCGATAATCAGGGGCGATCAGCCCCAGCATTTT,CAISESIIRGDQPQHF
-,15,TRBJ1-4,TRBV28,-,TGTGCCAGCAGTTTAGTAGCAGATTATAATGAAAAACTGTTTTTT,CASSLVADYNEKLFF
-,11,TRBJ2-1,TRBV25-1,-,TGTGCCAGCAGTAATCCAAATGAGCAGTTCTTC,CASSNPNEQFF
-,13,TRBJ1-1,TRBV30,-,TGTGCCTGGAGTGTAAGGCTTAACACTGAAGCTTTCTTT,CAWSVRLNTEAFF
TRBD1,15,TRBJ2-1,TRBV10-1,-,TGCGCCAGCAGTGTGGACAGGGGAAGATACAATGAGCAGTTCTTC,CASSVDRGRYNEQFF
-,14,TRBJ1-1,TRBV5-4,-,TGTGCCAGCAGCTTGGAGAGTTCGCGCACTGAAGCTTTCTTT,CASSLESSRTEAFF
TRBD1,16,TRBJ1-4,TRBV3-1/TRBV3-2,-,TGTGCCAGCAGACCGTCTGGAGGACAGGGGAATGAAAAACTGTTTTTT,CASRPSGGQGNEKLFF
-,17,TRBJ2-4,TRBV7-2,-,TGTGCCAGCAGCTTAGTTGGTGCGGGACTTGTCAAAAACATTCAGTACTTC,CASSLVGAGLVKNIQYF
-,14,TRBJ2-2,TRBV6-1,-,TGTGCCAGCAGTGAAGCGCGCAGGAGAGGGGAGCTGTTTTTT,CASSEARRRGELFF
-,15,TRBJ2-1,TRBV9,-,TGTGCCAGCAGCGTTCTGGCAGGGGCCTACAATGAGCAGTTCTTC,CASSVLAGAYNEQFF
-,13,TRBJ1-1,TRBV28,-,TGTGCCAGCAGCCGCGACAAGAACACTGAAGCTTTCTTT,CASSRDKNTEAFF
-,13,TRBJ1-1,TRBV12-5,-,TGTGCTAGTGGTTCGGGTTGGGGGCTCGGAGCTTTCTTT,CASGSGWGLGAFF
TRBD2,16,TRBJ2-3,TRBV4-3,once,TGCGCCAGCAGCCCTACGAGCGGGGCTGGCACAGATACGCAGTATTTT,CASSPTSGAGTDTQYF
-,12,TRBJ1-5,TRBV12-3/TRBV12-4,-,TGTGCCAGCAGTTTAGATTATCAGCCCCAGCATTTT,CASSLDYQPQHF
-,13,TRBJ1-1,TRBV9,-,TGTGCCAGCAGCGTACCCTCAAGCACTGAAGCTTTCTTT,CASSVPSSTEAFF
TRBD1,11,TRBJ1-1,TRBV7-9,-,TGTGCCAGCAGCCAGGGGGGCATGGCTTTCTTT,CASSQGGMAFF
-,16,TRBJ1-2,TRBV3-1/TRBV3-2,-,TGTGCCAGCAGCCAATTTTCTGCCGGGACGGTTGCGGACTACACCTTC,CASSQFSAGTVADYTF
TRBD2,14,TRBJ2-7,TRBV7-2,-,TGTGCCAGCAGCTTGGGCGGGAGGGCCTACGAGCAGTACTTC,CASSLGGRAYEQYF
-,12,TRBJ2-7,TRBV5-6,-,TGTGCCAGCAGCTTGGATTCGTTCGAGCAGTACTTC,CASSLDSFEQYF
TRBD2,14,TRBJ2-5,TRBV18,-,TGTGCCAGCTCAAGGACTAGCGGCCAAGAGACCCAGTACTTC,CASSRTSGQETQYF
TRBD1,18,TRBJ2-6,TRBV6-1,-,TGTGCCAGCAGTGCACAGGGGGCTACAACAAATGGGGCCAACGTCCTGACTTTC,CASSAQGATTNGANVLTF
-,12,TRBJ2-7,TRBV5-4,-,TGTGCCAGCAGCTCCAACCGGGACGAGCAGTACTTC,CASSSNRDEQYF
-,16,TRBJ2-7,TRBV2,-,TGTGCCAGCAGTGAAGCGCTTCACGCCGGGATAGGGGAGCAGTACTTC,CASSEALHAGIGEQYF
-,12,TRBJ1-1,TRBV27,once,TGTGCCAGCAGAAGTGGAGGGACTGAAGCTTTCTTT,CASRSGGTEAFF
TRBD2,17,TRBJ2-7,TRBV7-6,-,TGTGCCAGCAGCACAAGCCCCTCCAGCGGGAGGGCCTCCGAGCAGTACTTC,CASSTSPSSGRASEQYF
TRBD1,16,TRBJ1-5,TRBV19,-,TGTGCCAGTAGTATAGATACCGGGACAGGACGTCAGCCCCAGCATTTT,CASSIDTGTGRQPQHF
-,15,TRBJ1-2,TRBV24-1,-,TGTGCCACCAGTGATGGGGCAGGAGCTAACTATGGCTACACCTTC,CATSDGAGANYGYTF
TRBD1,17,TRBJ1-1,TRBV28,few,TGTGCCAGCAGTCCGTTCTCATTCCTCCGGGACAGGGTAAGCGCTTTCTTT,CASSPFSFLRDRVSAFF
TRBD1,13,TRBJ1-2,TRBV2,-,TGTGCCAGGAGGGACAGGCAGATCGGGGGCTACACCTTC,CARRDRQIGGYTF
-,15,TRBJ2-1,TRBV6-5,-,TGTGCCAGCAGACCCGACCTGGGGCCCTACAATGAGCAGTTCTTC,CASRPDLGPYNEQFF
TRBD2,16,TRBJ2-7,TRBV7-8,-,TGTGCCAGCAGCTTACCAGCGGGGAGGGAGGGCTACGAGCAGTACTTC,CASSLPAGREGYEQYF
-,16,TRBJ2-2,TRBV6-2/TRBV6-3,-,TGTGCCAGCAGCGGCTATCCAGTCGGGAACACCGGGGAGCTGTTTTTT,CASSGYPVGNTGELFF
TRBD2,14,TRBJ2-7,TRBV27,once,TGTGCCACCCGATCCCTCGGACTAGTTTACGAGCAGTACTTC,CATRSLGLVYEQYF
TRBD1,16,TRBJ2-3,TRBV9,-,TGTGCCAGCAGCGAAAGGACAGGGTCATACACAGATACGCAGTATTTT,CASSERTGSYTDTQYF
TRBD1,16,TRBJ1-2,TRBV11-2,-,TGTGCCAGCAGCCGGCCCCCAAGGGACAGGGGCTATGGCTACACCTTC,CASSRPPRDRGYGYTF
-,15,TRBJ2-4,TRBV4-2,-,TGTGCCAGCAGCCAAGATCAGGCTTCCAAAAACATTCAGTACTTC,CASSQDQASKNIQYF
-,16,TRBJ2-2,TRBV5-5,-,TGTGCCAGCAGCTCGGGACCTGCTCGGAACACCGGGGAGCTGTTTTTT,CASSSGPARNTGELFF
-,16,TRBJ2-1,TRBV5-1,-,TGCGCCAGCAGCTTGGCAACAGGGAGCTCCTACAATGAGCAGTTCTTC,CASSLATGSSYNEQFF
-,14,TRBJ1-5,TRBV6-5,-,TGTGCCAGCAGTCAGTCAGGGGAGGGCCAGCCCCAGCATTTT,CASSQSGEGQPQHF
TRBD1,16,TRBJ2-2,TRBV7-9,-,TGTGCCAGCAGGAAAAACAGGGGCTCAGACACCGGGGAGCTGTTTTTT,CASRKNRGSDTGELFF